The present TCR beta chain was sequenced within a study of T cells in Graves' hyperthyroidism and ophthalmopathy. Exclusion of patients followed from uncontrolled infection, other autoimmune disease, pregnancy or lactation. RNA transcripts provided the source from which TCR beta CDR3 regions were amplified. Using the HTBI primer set, a first-round RT-PCR was run on the TCR CDR3. TCRdb redid the calling of the multiplex PCR reads with MiXCR, one entry per CDR3 protein. This sample has 250,000 to 350,000 distinct CDR3 sequences, with approximately 21% found just once. This clonotype was counted ten times or more. The CDR3 spans 16 residues. Germline-derived CDR1 and CDR2 are MDHEN and SYDVKM. Trimming left V 2 bases short and J 2 bases short, with 15 bases between.

The receptor was isolated from a young man with Graves' ophthalmopathy. This chain links TRBV28 with TRBJ1-1; no clear D. Sequencing input: blood. CDR3 amino acids: CASSLPYLLINTEAFF. CDR3 nucleotides: TGTGCCAGCAGTTTACCCTACCTCCTCATAAACACTGAAGCTTTCTTT. Based on the CDR3 plus reference TRBV28 and TRBJ1-1, the full variable domain is DVKVTQSSRYLVKRTGEKVFLECVQDMDHENMFWYRQDPGLGLRLIYFSYDVKMKEKGDIPEGYSVSREKKERFSLILESASTNQTSMYLCASSLPYLLINTEAFFGQGTRLTVV.